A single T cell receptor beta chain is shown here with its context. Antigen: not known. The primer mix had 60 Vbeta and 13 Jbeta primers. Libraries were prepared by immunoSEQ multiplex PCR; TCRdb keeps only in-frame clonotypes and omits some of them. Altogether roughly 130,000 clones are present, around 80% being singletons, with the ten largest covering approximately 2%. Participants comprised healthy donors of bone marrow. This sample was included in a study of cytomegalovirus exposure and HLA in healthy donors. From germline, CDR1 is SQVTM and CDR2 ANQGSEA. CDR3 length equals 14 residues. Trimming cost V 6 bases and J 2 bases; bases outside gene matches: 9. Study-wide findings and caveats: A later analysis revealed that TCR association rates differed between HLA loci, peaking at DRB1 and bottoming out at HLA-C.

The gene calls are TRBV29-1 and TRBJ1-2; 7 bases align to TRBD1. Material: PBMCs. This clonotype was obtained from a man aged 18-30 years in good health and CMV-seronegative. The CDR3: CSVGQAIKNYGYTF. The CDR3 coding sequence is TGCAGCGTCGGACAGGCAATAAAAAACTATGGCTACACCTTC.